These 15 T cell receptor beta chains share one sample of origin, sequenced in a study of blood T cell repertoires in COVID-19. TCRdb keeps only in-frame clones here, not all; method: immunoSEQ multiplex PCR. The table shows nearly 400,000 clones, with under 90% occurring only once. Specimen: PBMCs or T cells enriched from blood (not recorded which). These receptor sequences come from a woman in her twenties or thirties who had recovered from COVID-19.

The rearrangement uses TRBV10-3 and TRBJ2-3; D gene unclear. Germline CDR1 and CDR2: ENHRY and SYGVKD. This CDR3 has 12 amino acids. V gave up 0 bases and J gave up 5 bases, with 3 bases separating them. Here the CDR3 DNA reads TGTGCCATCAGTGAGTCCGGAGATACGCAGTATTTT. Translated, it gives CAISESGDTQYF.

The CDR3 sequence is CASSKGQQETQYF. The CDR3 region has the DNA TGTGCCAGTAGTAAGGGACAGCAAGAGACCCAGTACTTC. V is TRBV19 and J is TRBJ2-5, with 7 bases that match TRBD1. This CDR3 comprises 13 residues. Germline V gene data show CDR1 as LNHDA and CDR2 as SQIVND (reference sequence). J lost 2 bases, V lost 4 bases, and 1 base had no gene match.

This sequence joins TRBV5-1 and TRBJ1-5; 8 positions match TRBD1. The germline CDR1 and CDR2 sequences are SGHRS and YFSETQ. The trim removed 1 base at V and 4 bases at J, leaving 7 bases unmatched. The CDR3 runs 16 residues. The CDR3 protein is CASSLNPGQVNQPQHF. The CDR3, as DNA: TGCGCCAGCAGCTTGAATCCGGGACAGGTAAATCAGCCCCAGCATTTT.

V is TRBV27 and J is TRBJ2-7, with D maybe TRBD1 (5 bases). Per the germline V gene, CDR1 is MNHEY and CDR2 is SMNVEV (reference sequence). V lost 5 bases to trimming and J lost 3 bases, with 17 bases between them. This CDR3 region has 15 residues. The CDR3 loop is CASSPLRQNLYEQYF. The CDR3 bases are TGTGCCAGCAGTCCGCTCAGACAGAACCTCTACGAGCAGTACTTC.

J is TRBJ2-7 and V is TRBV18; TRBD2 might be the D (6 bases). Germline values: CDR1 KGHSH, CDR2 LQKENI. CDR3 length equals 15 residues. Trimming cost V 6 bases and J 2 bases, with 17 bases left between them. CDR3 in DNA: TGTGCCAGCTCGCGCTTAACCGGGAGCGCCTACGAGCAGTACTTC. It codes for CASSRLTGSAYEQYF. The complete variable domain, with remaining parts taken from reference TRBV18 and TRBJ2-7, reads NAGVMQNPRHLVRRRGQEARLRCSPMKGHSHVYWYRQLPEEGLKFMVYLQKENIIDESGMPKERFSAEFPKEGPSILRIQQVVRGDSAAYFCASSRLTGSAYEQYFGPGTRLTVT.

This clone showed up just once. V and J are TRBV10-3 and TRBJ2-6, with D possibly matching TRBD1 (6 bases). The germline CDR1 and CDR2 sequences are ENHRY and SYGVKD. The CDR3 sequence is 18 residues long. The V gene lost 10 bases and the J gene lost 0 bases, with 22 bases spanning the gap. CDR3 sequence reads: CATHRNRVINSGANVLTF. CDR3 nucleotides: TGTGCCACACATAGGAACAGGGTGATAAACTCTGGGGCCAACGTCCTGACTTTC.

The chain couples TRBV6-5 to TRBJ2-1; 14 nucleotides match TRBD2. With V trimmed by 5 bases and J by 7 bases, 4 bases remained unmatched. The CDR3 is 15 amino acids. Looked up from germline, CDR1 is MNHEY and CDR2 is SVGAGI. For the CDR3, the DNA is TGTGCCAGCAGTCCCGGGACTAGCGGGAGAAATGAGCAGTTCTTC. It is translated as CASSPGTSGRNEQFF.

The chain recombines TRBV6-4 with TRBJ1-5; a weak D match, TRBD1 (6 bases). V was shortened by 0 bases and J by 3 bases, with 24 bases between the two germline ends. This CDR3 is built from 20 residues. CDR1 and CDR2 from the germline V gene are MRHNA and SNTAGT. Here the CDR3 reads CASSDSKEVAGDGINQPQHF. The DNA of the CDR3 is TGTGCCAGCAGTGACTCGAAGGAAGTCGCAGGGGATGGAATCAATCAGCCCCAGCATTTT.

The chain employs TRBV5-1 and TRBJ2-1; 10 positions agree with TRBD2. Trimming took 4 bases from V and 4 from J; bases not matched to a gene: 11. This CDR3 spans 17 amino acids. Germline lookup yields CDR1 SGHRS and CDR2 YFSETQ. The CDR3 DNA is TGCGCCAGCAGCCGCCTCCTCGGACTAGCGGAGTACAATGAGCAGTTCTTC. Its translation: CASSRLLGLAEYNEQFF.

This clone was recorded only once. The chain uses TRBV12-3 or TRBV12-4 and TRBJ2-1; D not resolved. V shed 6 bases and J shed 10 bases, with 10 bases lying between them. The CDR3 consists of 11 residues. The CDR3 nucleotides are TGTGCCAGCAGACACACGTTCGAGCAGTTCTTC. It yields the protein CASRHTFEQFF.

A few counts support this clone. The chain carries TRBV4-1 and TRBJ2-2; 9 nucleotides agree with TRBD1. The germline CDR1 and CDR2 sequences are MGHRA and YSYEKL. CDR3 length equals 15 residues. V gave up 3 bases and J gave up 7 bases; unmatched junction bases: 6. The CDR3 nucleotides read TGCGCCAGCAGCCATTCACAGGGGGCGTTCGGGGAGCTGTTTTTT. It is translated as CASSHSQGAFGELFF.

The V gene is TRBV30, the J gene TRBJ1-1; D not resolved. The CDR3 totals 12 residues. Germline-derived CDR1 and CDR2 are GTSNPN and SVGIG (reference sequence). V was cut by 2 bases and J by 1 base, with 5 bases left in between. The CDR3 loop is CAWSLRNTEAFF. CDR3 coding DNA: TGTGCCTGGAGTTTGAGGAACACTGAAGCTTTCTTT. Full variable domain (outside the CDR3, taken from reference TRBV30 and TRBJ1-1): SQTIHQWPATLVQPVGSPLSLECTVEGTSNPNLYWYRQAAGRGLQLLFYSVGIGQISSEVPQNLSASRPQDRQFILSSKKLLLSDSGFYLCAWSLRNTEAFFGQGTRLTVV.

In its sample, this clone was seen a few times. The rearrangement joins TRBV2 to TRBJ2-2; 7 nucleotides agree with TRBD1. V lost 6 bases and J lost 4; bases outside the gene matches: 5. This CDR3 spans 14 amino acids. The germline CDR1 and CDR2 sequences are SNHLY and FYNNEI. CDR3 protein: CASRPGTVTGELFF. The CDR3 DNA follows: TGTGCCAGCAGACCCGGGACAGTCACCGGGGAGCTGTTTTTT.

This chain uses TRBV7-2 with TRBJ1-2; D might be TRBD1 (5 bases). The V gene lost 4 bases and the J gene lost 8 bases, with 17 bases spanning the gap. The CDR3 is made up of 14 amino acids. Germline V gene sequence: CDR1 SGHTA, CDR2 FQGNSA. The CDR3 spells CASSSEGVFDGYTF. The CDR3 DNA sequence: TGTGCCAGCAGCTCCGAAGGGGTATTTGACGGCTACACCTTC.

The chain links TRBV14 to TRBJ1-2, with 7 bases fitting TRBD1. V gave up 1 base and J gave up 5 bases; unmatched junction bases: 4. CDR3 size: 14 residues. Germline-derived CDR1 and CDR2 are SGHDN and FVKESK. The CDR3 here is CASSQVTGDYGYTF. The CDR3 region has the DNA TGTGCCAGCAGCCAAGTAACAGGGGATTATGGCTACACCTTC.